Listed below are T cell receptor beta chains from one sample, sequenced in a study of blood T cell repertoires in COVID-19. Method: immunoSEQ multiplex PCR; TCRdb's copy keeps in-frame clones and lacks some. The sample carries fewer than 300,000 clones, 84% recorded once. The material sequenced was peripheral blood. These receptors all stem from a human donor in a cohort sampled during active COVID-19. Each CDR3 is given with its conserved first and last residue. D genes are given only for firm matches. Rows may omit the clone size; those that give it use once, few, many or a size class.

J gene,CDR3 length,clone size,D gene,V gene,CDR3 DNA,CDR3 protein
TRBJ1-3,16,many,-,TRBV9,TGTGCCAGCAGCCCCCGGGGGGTAGGCTCTGGAAACACCATATATTTT,CASSPRGVGSGNTIYF
TRBJ2-7,19,few,-,TRBV21-1,TGTGCCAGCAGCAAAGACGACGCTAGCGGGCCACAAAAACCCTACGAGCAGTACTTC,CASSKDDASGPQKPYEQYF
TRBJ1-6,15,-,-,TRBV6-5,TGTGCCAGCAGAACAGGGCGCCACCTTAATTCACCCCTCCACTTT,CASRTGRHLNSPLHF
TRBJ2-7,15,-,TRBD1,TRBV5-5,TGTGCCAGCAGCAATCCGGGACAGACTTTGTACGAGCAGTACTTC,CASSNPGQTLYEQYF
TRBJ2-1,14,-,TRBD2,TRBV7-2,TGTGCCAGTAGCGGGACTAGCAGCTACAATGAGCAGTTCTTC,CASSGTSSYNEQFF
TRBJ1-5,15,-,-,TRBV19,TGTGCCAGTAGATCGACAGGCGGCCTTAATCAGCCCCAGCATTTT,CASRSTGGLNQPQHF
TRBJ1-1,14,-,-,TRBV3-1/TRBV3-2,TGTGCCAGCAGATCCCCTACAGGTAACACTGAAGCTTTCTTT,CASRSPTGNTEAFF
TRBJ1-2,14,-,-,TRBV27,TGTGCCAGCAGTTTATCGTGGCAGGTGGATGGCTACACCTTC,CASSLSWQVDGYTF
TRBJ2-5,14,-,-,TRBV3-1/TRBV3-2,TGTGCCAGCAGCCGAAACGACAGGCAAGAGACCCAGTACTTC,CASSRNDRQETQYF
TRBJ2-7,15,once,TRBD1,TRBV6-1,TGTGCCAGCAGTGAAGCCGGGACAGGGGGCTACGAGCAGTACTTC,CASSEAGTGGYEQYF
TRBJ2-1,13,-,TRBD2,TRBV19,TGTGCCAGTAGTATTCTAGCGGGAGTGGAGCAGTTCTTC,CASSILAGVEQFF
TRBJ2-7,14,-,TRBD2,TRBV5-1,TGCGCCAGCAGCTTGTCTAGCGGGGGCTACGAGCAGTACTTC,CASSLSSGGYEQYF
TRBJ2-7,16,-,TRBD1,TRBV9,TGTGCCAGCAGCGTAGGGTCGACAGGGATTGGGTACGAGCAGTACTTC,CASSVGSTGIGYEQYF
TRBJ2-1,14,once,-,TRBV18,TGTGCCAGCTCACCAGCGCCAATAATTAATGAGCAGTTCTTC,CASSPAPIINEQFF
TRBJ2-7,17,-,TRBD1,TRBV9,TGTGCCAGCAGCCAGGGACAGGATACTATTATCTCCTACGAGCAGTACTTC,CASSQGQDTIISYEQYF
TRBJ1-1,13,-,-,TRBV10-3,TGTGCCTTCAGTAGACAGTTGAACACTGAAGCTTTCTTT,CAFSRQLNTEAFF
TRBJ2-1,15,few,TRBD2,TRBV6-2/TRBV6-3,TGTGCCAGCAGTTCGGGCGGGGGGTTCTACAATGAGCAGTTCTTC,CASSSGGGFYNEQFF
TRBJ2-4,16,-,-,TRBV7-8,TGTGCCAGCAGGTCTAAGGAGCTAGCTGTGCCATGGCCCGCGGGGTTC,CASRSKELAVPWPAGF
TRBJ2-2,16,-,-,TRBV12-5,TGTGCTAGTGGTTTAGGAAACAGGTTGAACACCGGGGAGCTGTTTTTT,CASGLGNRLNTGELFF
TRBJ2-1,18,-,TRBD2,TRBV19,TGTGCCAGTAGTATAGGCCCCCGACTAGCGGGAGATCGCAATGAGCAGTTCTTC,CASSIGPRLAGDRNEQFF
TRBJ1-2,13,once,-,TRBV18,TGTGCCAGCTCACCTCGGGGGGGCCATGGCTACACCTTC,CASSPRGGHGYTF
TRBJ2-5,15,once,TRBD2,TRBV6-5,TGTGCCAGCAGTAAAATAGCGGGGGGGAGAGAGACCCAGTACTTC,CASSKIAGGRETQYF
TRBJ1-6,14,-,-,TRBV28,TGTGCCAGCTTGTCTGGACTCTATAATTCACCCCTCCACTTT,CASLSGLYNSPLHF
TRBJ1-3,17,-,TRBD1,TRBV7-2,TGTGCCAGCAGCCAAGACAGGGGGTCCTTCTCTGGAAACACCATATATTTT,CASSQDRGSFSGNTIYF
TRBJ1-1,16,-,-,TRBV4-3,TGCGCCAGCAGCCAAGGGATAGACACGGGGAAGACTGAAGCTTTCTTT,CASSQGIDTGKTEAFF
TRBJ1-2,14,-,-,TRBV28,TGTGCCAGCAGTTTAGGGGGCGTCGGGTATGGCTACACCTTC,CASSLGGVGYGYTF
TRBJ2-1,19,few,-,TRBV9,TGTGCCAGCAGCGTAGAAGTCTCGGCTAGCGTTAGCTCCTACAATGAGCAGTTCTTC,CASSVEVSASVSSYNEQFF
TRBJ1-1,13,-,-,TRBV6-6,TGTGCCACCAAGGGGGAGGGCAGAACTGAAGCTTTCTTT,CATKGEGRTEAFF
TRBJ2-7,16,-,TRBD1,TRBV5-1,TGCGCCAGCAGCTTGGGACCGACAGGGGACGGCTACGAGCAGTACTTC,CASSLGPTGDGYEQYF
TRBJ1-4,13,-,-,TRBV7-2,TGTGCCAGCAGCACCCGGACAGATGAAAAACTGTTTTTT,CASSTRTDEKLFF
TRBJ2-2,13,-,-,TRBV3-1/TRBV3-2,TGTGCCAGCAGCCAGGCTTACACCGGGGAGCTGTTTTTT,CASSQAYTGELFF
TRBJ2-1,16,-,-,TRBV21-1,TGTGCCAGCACCACAAGCCGGGACAGGGGGCTTAATGAGCAGTTCTTC,CASTTSRDRGLNEQFF
TRBJ1-5,13,-,-,TRBV6-4,TGTGCCAGCAGCCGGGAGCTAAATCAGCCCCAGCATTTT,CASSRELNQPQHF
TRBJ1-4,12,-,-,TRBV5-8,TGTGCCAGCAGCTTACTATATCGAAAACTGTTTTTT,CASSLLYRKLFF
TRBJ2-3,16,-,-,TRBV4-1,TGCGCCAGCAGCCAAGCTCTAGGCCCTGGCCCAGATACGCAGTATTTT,CASSQALGPGPDTQYF
TRBJ2-2,16,-,-,TRBV11-1,TGTGCCAGCAGCTTGGATCCTACTAGTAGCACCGGGGAGCTGTTTTTT,CASSLDPTSSTGELFF
TRBJ1-4,13,-,-,TRBV6-5,TGTGCCAGCAGTTACCTCCGTAATGAAAAACTGTTTTTT,CASSYLRNEKLFF
TRBJ1-6,14,once,-,TRBV7-8,TGTGCCAGCAGCTTAGGCGGAAACAATTCACCCCTCCACTTT,CASSLGGNNSPLHF
TRBJ1-1,15,-,-,TRBV7-2,TGTGCCAGCAGCTGGACATCTAGCGCGAACACTGAAGCTTTCTTT,CASSWTSSANTEAFF
TRBJ1-4,14,-,-,TRBV18,TGTGCCAGCTCAGAACAGGGTTTGGGTGAAAAACTGTTTTTT,CASSEQGLGEKLFF
TRBJ2-1,11,-,-,TRBV20-1,TGCAGTGCTAGAGAGATCGGGGAGCAGTTCTTC,CSAREIGEQFF
TRBJ2-1,11,-,-,TRBV18,TGTGCCAGCTCCTACTCCAATGAGCAGTTCTTC,CASSYSNEQFF
TRBJ1-4,15,-,TRBD1,TRBV6-5,TGTGCCAGCAGTTACTCCCGGGACAGAAATGAAAAACTGTTTTTT,CASSYSRDRNEKLFF
TRBJ2-7,13,-,-,TRBV21-1,TGTGCCAGCAGCAACAACGGGAGTCACGAGCAGTACTTC,CASSNNGSHEQYF
TRBJ2-7,15,-,TRBD1,TRBV5-6,TGTGCCAGTTCCGAGCGACAGGGGAGTATGAGCGAGCAGTACTTC,CASSERQGSMSEQYF
TRBJ2-1,18,-,TRBD2,TRBV5-1,TGCGCCAGCAGCTCGCTAGCGGGGGGACGGGGCTCCTACAATGAGCAGTTCTTC,CASSSLAGGRGSYNEQFF
TRBJ2-2,18,few,-,TRBV25-1,TGTGCCAGCAGTGGATGGGTCCGGGGACACTCCGCCCCCGGGGAGCTGTTTTTT,CASSGWVRGHSAPGELFF
TRBJ2-7,14,few,TRBD1,TRBV11-2,TGTGCCAGCAGCGGCCGCAGGGGGCAATACGAGCAGTACTTC,CASSGRRGQYEQYF
TRBJ2-5,15,-,TRBD1,TRBV4-1,TGCGCCAGCAGCCAAGGACAGGGCATCGGGGAGACCCAGTACTTC,CASSQGQGIGETQYF
TRBJ2-1,15,-,-,TRBV12-1,TGTGCCAGTACGACTAGCGGGGTTGCACGGGATGAGCAGTTCTTC,CASTTSGVARDEQFF
TRBJ2-2,16,-,-,TRBV7-9,TGTGCCAGCAGCTCGCCGGCAGGAACGAACACCGGGGAGCTGTTTTTT,CASSSPAGTNTGELFF
TRBJ2-7,15,-,TRBD1,TRBV28,TGTGCCAGCAGTTCTGCCGGGACAGGGGTTTTTGAGCAGTACTTC,CASSSAGTGVFEQYF
TRBJ2-5,16,-,TRBD2,TRBV6-6,TGTGCCAGCAGTTCAAGACTAGCGGGGGAGCAAGAGACCCAGTACTTC,CASSSRLAGEQETQYF
TRBJ1-6,13,-,-,TRBV7-2,TGTGCCAGCAGCACACGACAAAATTCACCCCTCCACTTT,CASSTRQNSPLHF